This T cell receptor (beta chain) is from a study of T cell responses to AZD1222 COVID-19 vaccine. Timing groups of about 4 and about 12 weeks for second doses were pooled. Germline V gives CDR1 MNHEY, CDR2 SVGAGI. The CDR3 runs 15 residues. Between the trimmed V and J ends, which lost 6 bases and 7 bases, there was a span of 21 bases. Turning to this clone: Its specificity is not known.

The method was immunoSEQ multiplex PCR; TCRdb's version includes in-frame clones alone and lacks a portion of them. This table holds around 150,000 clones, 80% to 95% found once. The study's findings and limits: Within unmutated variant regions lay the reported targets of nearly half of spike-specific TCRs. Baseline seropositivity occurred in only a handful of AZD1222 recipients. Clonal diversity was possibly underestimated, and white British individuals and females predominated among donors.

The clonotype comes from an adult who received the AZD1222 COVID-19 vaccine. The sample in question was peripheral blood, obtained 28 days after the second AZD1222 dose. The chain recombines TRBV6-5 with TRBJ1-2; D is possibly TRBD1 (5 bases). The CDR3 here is CASSTLPGALLGYTF. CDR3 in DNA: TGTGCCAGCAGCACCCTACCTGGGGCGTTGCTTGGCTACACCTTC.